Given below is one T cell receptor (beta chain) in context. Its antigen is undetermined. The entry originates in a study of cytomegalovirus exposure and HLA in healthy donors. Profiled with immunoSEQ multiplex PCR; TCRdb holds only in-frame clones, not every one. Among some 130,000 clones listed, almost 85% were seen once. Study conclusions and caveats: The authors confirmed in vitro that three CMV-associated chains were specific for CMV antigens.

The CDR3 covers 15 residues. Germline V lookup: CDR1 LNHDA, CDR2 SQIVND (reference sequence). V lost 5 bases, J lost 3 bases, and 16 bases lay in between. Source material: PBMCs. The TCR was taken from a man aged 25 to 40 in good health and CMV-seropositive. The chain couples TRBV19 to TRBJ1-2, with D possibly matching TRBD1 (6 bases). The CDR3 sequence is CASSSPRGKDYGYTF. The CDR3 DNA sequence: TGTGCCAGTAGTTCCCCTAGGGGGAAAGACTATGGCTACACCTTC.